These T cell receptor beta chains were read from a single sample in a study of blood T cell repertoires in COVID-19. Clones were sequenced by immunoSEQ multiplex PCR, and TCRdb holds only the in-frame ones, with some missing. The data contain about 88,000 clones, 85% to 95% of them singletons. Material: peripheral blood. The source is a man between 60 and 75 years old with acute or convalescent COVID-19. CDR3s include the opening cysteine and the closing phenylalanine or tryptophan. Fields, in order: V gene, J gene, clone size, D gene, CDR3 length, CDR3 DNA, CDR3 protein. D genes are given only for firm matches. Clone size is shown for a subset of rows, as once, few, many or a class of expanded clone.

TRBV27	TRBJ1-1	.	.	14	TGTGCCAGCAGCCAACACGGGATGAACACTGAAGCTTTCTTT	CASSQHGMNTEAFF
TRBV7-7	TRBJ1-1	.	TRBD1	13	TGTGCTAGCAGCTTGGGGACAGACACTGAAGCTTTCTTT	CASSLGTDTEAFF
TRBV19	TRBJ1-6	.	TRBD1	14	TGTGCCAGTAGTTCCCGGGACAGGGATTCACCCCTCCACTTT	CASSSRDRDSPLHF
TRBV5-1	TRBJ1-4	once	TRBD1	15	TGCGCCAGCAGCGACACCCGGACAGGGGTTCAAAAACTGTTTTTT	CASSDTRTGVQKLFF
TRBV5-1	TRBJ2-2	.	TRBD1	17	TGCGCCAGCAGCTTGGACCGGACAGGGGTCAACACCGGGGAGCTGTTTTTT	CASSLDRTGVNTGELFF
TRBV20-1	TRBJ1-4	.	.	10	TGCAGTGCTAAGGTACCAGGGGCGGTTTTT	CSAKVPGAVF
TRBV19	TRBJ2-1	.	TRBD2	19	TGTGCCAGTAGTATTGTGGCGGGAGGCGCCCAGAGAAACTACAATGAGCAGTTCTTC	CASSIVAGGAQRNYNEQFF
TRBV5-1	TRBJ1-1	once	.	15	TGCGCCAGCAGCCCAAGACAGATCATGAACACTGAAGCTTTCTTT	CASSPRQIMNTEAFF
TRBV6-5	TRBJ2-4	.	.	13	TGTGCCAGCAGTCCCCCCGGCAAAAACATTCAGTACTTC	CASSPPGKNIQYF
TRBV13	TRBJ1-3	.	.	15	TGTGCCAGCAGCCCCGGGAGAAACTCTGGAAACACCATATATTTT	CASSPGRNSGNTIYF
TRBV10-2	TRBJ2-1	.	TRBD2	15	TGCGCCAGCAGTGAGGGACTAGTTACCTACAATGAGCAGTTCTTC	CASSEGLVTYNEQFF
TRBV4-3	TRBJ1-3	.	.	14	TGCGCCAGCGGACCGAGTGGGATCGGGGGCACCATATATTTT	CASGPSGIGGTIYF
TRBV27	TRBJ2-1	.	TRBD2	16	TGTGCCAGCAGTCCGTTGGGGACTAGCGGGTACAATGAGCAGTTCTTC	CASSPLGTSGYNEQFF
TRBV3-1/TRBV3-2	TRBJ2-7	.	TRBD2	15	TGTGCCAGCAGCCACACCGGGACTAGCGGGTACGAGCAGTACTTC	CASSHTGTSGYEQYF
TRBV7-2	TRBJ1-6	.	TRBD1	18	TGTGCCAGCAGCTTAAGTTTCGGCCCGACAGGGGTGAGGTCACCCCTCCACTTT	CASSLSFGPTGVRSPLHF
TRBV15	TRBJ2-5	.	TRBD1	14	TGTGCCACCAGCTCCCAGACAGGGCAAGAGACCCAGTACTTC	CATSSQTGQETQYF
TRBV5-8	TRBJ2-3	.	.	15	TGTGCCAGCAGCTTGGATCTAACTAGCACAGATACGCAGTATTTT	CASSLDLTSTDTQYF
TRBV28	TRBJ2-1	few	.	17	TGTGCCAGCAGTTTCCCCTCAGCGGACTACTCCTACAATGAGCAGTTCTTC	CASSFPSADYSYNEQFF
TRBV19	TRBJ2-3	.	.	15	TGTGCCAGTAGTCCCACGGACTCGGGGGCAGATACGCAGTATTTT	CASSPTDSGADTQYF
TRBV3-1/TRBV3-2	TRBJ1-2	.	.	17	TGTGCCAGCAGCCAAGTAGTTCCGGCGGGGTCGGACTATGGCTACACCTTC	CASSQVVPAGSDYGYTF
TRBV5-1	TRBJ1-1	.	TRBD1	15	TGCGCCAGCAGTTCCGGGACAGGCCAAAACACTGAAGCTTTCTTT	CASSSGTGQNTEAFF
TRBV27	TRBJ2-7	.	.	14	TGTGCCAGCAGTTTATGGCAGGGAACCCACGAGCAGTACTTC	CASSLWQGTHEQYF
TRBV29-1	TRBJ1-2	.	.	15	TGCAGCGTTGGGTGGGCGGGTTTCGCTAACTATGGCTACACCTTC	CSVGWAGFANYGYTF
TRBV7-3	TRBJ2-7	.	TRBD1	14	TGTGCCAGCAGCCCAGGGACAGGGAGCTACGAGCAGTACTTC	CASSPGTGSYEQYF
TRBV5-1	TRBJ1-4	.	TRBD1	16	TGCGCCAGCAGCCCGCAGGGGGGCTATTCTAATGAAAAACTGTTTTTT	CASSPQGGYSNEKLFF
TRBV19	TRBJ1-1	.	.	14	TGTGCCAGTAGTATTAGGGGTATCAGCACTGAAGCTTTCTTT	CASSIRGISTEAFF
TRBV5-1	TRBJ2-7	.	.	14	TGCGCCAGCAGCGCGACGCAGGGTAGCTACGAGCAGTACTTC	CASSATQGSYEQYF
TRBV28	TRBJ1-5	.	.	12	TGTGCCAGCAGTCTTTACAATCAGCCCCAGCATTTT	CASSLYNQPQHF
TRBV5-4	TRBJ1-2	.	.	14	TGTGCCAGCAGCCCGGGAACCCTTAACTATGGCTACACCTTC	CASSPGTLNYGYTF
TRBV6-6	TRBJ1-5	.	.	15	TGTGCCAGCAGTACCCCGGGTAGTCGTCGTCAGCCCCAGCATTTT	CASSTPGSRRQPQHF
TRBV5-5	TRBJ1-6	few	.	13	TGTGCCGGCGCGAGGGATATGAATTCACCCCTCCACTTT	CAGARDMNSPLHF
TRBV4-1	TRBJ1-5	.	.	15	TGCGCCAGCAGCCAAGATACAGGGAGGGACCAGCCCCAGCATTTT	CASSQDTGRDQPQHF
TRBV6-2/TRBV6-3	TRBJ2-7	few	TRBD2	15	TGTGCCAGCAGTTACGTAGCGGGAGGGCCGGGGGAGCAGTACTTC	CASSYVAGGPGEQYF
TRBV29-1	TRBJ2-5	.	.	13	TGCAGCGTTCCGGCTACGAGCGGGGAGACCCAGTACTTC	CSVPATSGETQYF
TRBV30	TRBJ2-1	.	TRBD2	15	TGTGCCTGGAGTGGGACTAGTTTGTCTGGAAGTGAGCAGTTCTTC	CAWSGTSLSGSEQFF
TRBV28	TRBJ2-7	.	TRBD2	16	TGTGCCAGCAGCGAATCTCTAGCGGGAGTTAGATACGAGCAGTACTTC	CASSESLAGVRYEQYF
TRBV6-6	TRBJ1-3	.	.	15	TGTGCCAGCAGTTACCCGAGGAACTCTGGAAACACCATATATTTT	CASSYPRNSGNTIYF
TRBV19	TRBJ2-1	.	TRBD2	16	TGTGCCAGTAGTATTCGGCAGACTAGCGGGAGCAGTGAGCAGTTCTTC	CASSIRQTSGSSEQFF
TRBV19	TRBJ2-7	.	.	15	TGTGCCAGTAGTCCACGGGCGGGGGCCGCCTACGAGCAGTACTTC	CASSPRAGAAYEQYF
TRBV5-4	TRBJ2-7	.	.	12	TGTGCCAGCAGCTTTCCCGGGGGCGAGCAGTACTTC	CASSFPGGEQYF
TRBV4-1	TRBJ2-7	.	TRBD1	15	TGCGCCAGCAGACCCTACGACAGGGGAGAGGACGAGCAGTACTTC	CASRPYDRGEDEQYF
TRBV7-3	TRBJ1-5	.	.	14	TGTGCCACCAAGAGTGCGGGATGGGGTCAGCCCCAGCATTTT	CATKSAGWGQPQHF
TRBV19	TRBJ1-2	.	TRBD1	14	TGTGCCAGTAGTCGGGACAGTAATAACTATGGCTACACCTTC	CASSRDSNNYGYTF
TRBV23-1	TRBJ1-1	.	.	13	TGCGCCGGGGGACTCCATATGAACACTGAAGCTTTCTTT	CAGGLHMNTEAFF
TRBV6-5	TRBJ1-2	once	.	15	TGTGCCAGCCATGACAAAAGGGGCGGAAGCTATGGCTACACCTTC	CASHDKRGGSYGYTF
TRBV5-4	TRBJ2-5	few	TRBD1	15	TGTGCCAGCAGCTCTAGGGACAGAGCCCGGGAGACCCAGTACTTC	CASSSRDRARETQYF
TRBV6-6	TRBJ1-1	.	TRBD1	16	TGTGCCAGCAGTTACGGAACCGGGACAGGGCCCACTGAAGCTTTCTTT	CASSYGTGTGPTEAFF
TRBV28	TRBJ2-3	.	TRBD2	18	TGTGCCAGCACCCCTTGGCTAGCGGGAGGACAAAACACAGATACGCAGTATTTT	CASTPWLAGGQNTDTQYF
TRBV7-9	TRBJ2-2	.	TRBD1	15	TGTGCCAGCAGCTTGGACAGGGGGAACACCGGGGAGCTGTTTTTT	CASSLDRGNTGELFF